This TCR beta chain was sequenced in a study of blood T cell repertoires in COVID-19. Sequencing was performed with immunoSEQ multiplex PCR; in TCRdb, only in-frame clones are kept and a portion is missing. There are about 200,000 clones in the sample; roughly nine tenths occur only once, and roughly 8.1% lies in the top ten. Participants came from roughly 25 US areas, aged roughly 18 to 90 years. Clinical history reported by participants formed the basis on which cohorts were assigned. Among Cohort 3 donors, those recovered had two negative PCRs, clearance, or symptom resolution. Germline CDR1 LNHDA, CDR2 SQIVND (reference sequence). The CDR3 covers 13 residues. With 5 bases removed from V and 0 bases from J, the gap between germline ends came to 7 bases.

The source of this sequence is a woman aged 18-29 years who had recovered from COVID-19. J is TRBJ2-5 and V is TRBV19; D gene ambiguous. The sample comprised PBMCs or T cells enriched from blood (not recorded which). The CDR3 DNA is TGTGCCAGTAGTTTGGAGAACCAAGAGACCCAGTACTTC. Protein product: CASSLENQETQYF.